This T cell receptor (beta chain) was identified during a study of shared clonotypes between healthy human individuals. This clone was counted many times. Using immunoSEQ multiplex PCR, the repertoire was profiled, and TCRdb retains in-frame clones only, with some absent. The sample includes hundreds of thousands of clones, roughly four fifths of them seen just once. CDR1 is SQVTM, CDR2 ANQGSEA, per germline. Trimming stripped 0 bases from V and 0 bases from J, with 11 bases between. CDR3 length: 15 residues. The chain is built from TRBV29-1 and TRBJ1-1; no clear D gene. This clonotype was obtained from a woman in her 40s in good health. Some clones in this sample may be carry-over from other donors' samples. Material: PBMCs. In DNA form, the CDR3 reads TGCAGCGTTGAAGATCGCAATCTCATGAACACTGAAGCTTTCTTT. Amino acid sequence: CSVEDRNLMNTEAFF. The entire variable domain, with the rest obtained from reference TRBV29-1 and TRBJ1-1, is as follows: SAVISQKPSRDICQRGTSLTIQCQVDSQVTMMFWYRQQPGQSLTLIATANQGSEATYESGFVIDKFPISRPNLTFSTLTVSNMSPEDSSIYLCSVEDRNLMNTEAFFGQGTRLTVV.